This section outlines one TCR beta chain sequence together with its context. Its antigen is not known. A junction boundary mismatches the germline segment, possibly from a read error. Diabetic patients met standard criteria for type 1 or type 2 diabetes. The PCR template was genomic DNA. A primer set of 30 forward and 13 reverse primers amplified the CDR3. TCRdb used MiXCR to reprocess the multiplex PCR reads, holding one entry per CDR3 protein. This table has 250,000 to 300,000 distinct CDR3 sequences, approximately 50% appearing once. CDR1 is MNHNY and CDR2 is SVGAGI in the germline V gene (reference sequence). There are 13 residues in the CDR3. This entry comes from a study of type 1 and type 2 diabetes patients. The study's findings and limits: Some expanded clones seen only in T1D might occur in additional T2D or control samples.

Sequenced input: peripheral blood mononuclear cells (PBMCs). The sequence was obtained from a man between 18 and 35 years old with type 2 diabetes. The chain employs TRBV6-6 and TRBJ1-1, with D perhaps matching TRBD1 (5 bases). The CDR3 protein is CASRSGRNTEAFF. In DNA, the CDR3 is TGCGCCAGCAGGTCGGGACGGAACACTGAAGCTTTCTTT.